This TCR beta chain appears in the sequencing data of a study of beta chain features in type 1 diabetes. The study, taken as a whole, reports: Shorter TCRB CDR3s, moderately but significantly so, were found in Type 1 diabetes patients in all four CD4+ subsets. In comparison with healthy donors, patients had naive, central memory and Treg TCRB repertoires that appeared more similar.

Concerning this clone: The antigen remains unidentified.

Trimming at V came to 5 bases and at J to 12 bases, leaving 4 bases not matched to a gene. Germline CDR1 and CDR2: DFQATT and SNEGSKA (reference sequence). The CDR3 sequence is 10 residues long. The study reverse transcribed the entire isolated RNA, so it sequenced expressed TCRB transcripts. The table came from immunoSEQ multiplex PCR; TCRdb's copy has only in-frame clones and leaves some out. The sample contains 160,000 or so clones, 8.5% to 10% of which appear only once. The V call is TRBV20-1, the J call TRBJ2-1, with TRBD2 identical over 7 bases. The sample consisted of central memory CD4+ T cells from blood. The receptor's source is a woman aged 25 to 45 with type 1 diabetes. In DNA form, the CDR3 reads TGCAGTGCTGGACTAGAACGGCAGTTCTTC. Encoded protein: CSAGLERQFF.